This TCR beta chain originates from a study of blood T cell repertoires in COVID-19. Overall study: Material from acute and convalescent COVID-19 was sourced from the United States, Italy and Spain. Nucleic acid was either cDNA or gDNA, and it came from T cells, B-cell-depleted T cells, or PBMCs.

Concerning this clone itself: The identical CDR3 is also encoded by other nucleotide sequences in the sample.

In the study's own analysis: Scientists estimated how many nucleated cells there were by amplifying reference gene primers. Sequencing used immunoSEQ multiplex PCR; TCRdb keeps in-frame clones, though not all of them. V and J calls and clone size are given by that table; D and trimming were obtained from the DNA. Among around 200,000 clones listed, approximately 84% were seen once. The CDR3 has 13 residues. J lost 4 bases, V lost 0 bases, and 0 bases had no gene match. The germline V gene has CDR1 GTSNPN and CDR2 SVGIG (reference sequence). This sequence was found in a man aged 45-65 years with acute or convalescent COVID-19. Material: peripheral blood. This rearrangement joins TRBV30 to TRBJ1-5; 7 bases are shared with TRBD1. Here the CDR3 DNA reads TGTGCCTGGAGTGTACAGGGGAATCAGCCCCAGCATTTT. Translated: CAWSVQGNQPQHF.